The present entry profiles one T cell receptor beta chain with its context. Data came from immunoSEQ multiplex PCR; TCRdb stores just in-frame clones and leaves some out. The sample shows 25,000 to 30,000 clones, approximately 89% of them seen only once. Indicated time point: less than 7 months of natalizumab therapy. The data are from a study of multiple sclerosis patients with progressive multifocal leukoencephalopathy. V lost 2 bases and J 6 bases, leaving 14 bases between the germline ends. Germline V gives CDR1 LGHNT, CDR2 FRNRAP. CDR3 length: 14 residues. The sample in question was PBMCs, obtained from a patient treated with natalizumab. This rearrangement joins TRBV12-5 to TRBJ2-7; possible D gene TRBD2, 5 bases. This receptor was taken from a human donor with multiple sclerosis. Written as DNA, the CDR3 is TGTGCTAGTGGTTTGCCTAACTACCGGGGCGAGCAGTACTTC. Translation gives CASGLPNYRGEQYF.